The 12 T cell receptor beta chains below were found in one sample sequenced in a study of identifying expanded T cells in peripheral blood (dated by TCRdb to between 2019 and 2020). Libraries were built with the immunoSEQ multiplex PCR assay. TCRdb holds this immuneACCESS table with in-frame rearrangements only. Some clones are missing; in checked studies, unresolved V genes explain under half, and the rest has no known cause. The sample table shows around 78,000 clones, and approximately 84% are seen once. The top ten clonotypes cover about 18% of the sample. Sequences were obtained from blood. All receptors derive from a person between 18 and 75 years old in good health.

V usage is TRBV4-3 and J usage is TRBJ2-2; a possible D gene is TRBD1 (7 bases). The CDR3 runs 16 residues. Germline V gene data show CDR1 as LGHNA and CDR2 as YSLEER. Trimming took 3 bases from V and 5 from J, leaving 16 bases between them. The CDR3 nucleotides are TGCGCCAGCAGCCAGGCGGCAGGGGGGAGGACCGGGGAGCTGTTTTTT. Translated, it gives CASSQAAGGRTGELFF.

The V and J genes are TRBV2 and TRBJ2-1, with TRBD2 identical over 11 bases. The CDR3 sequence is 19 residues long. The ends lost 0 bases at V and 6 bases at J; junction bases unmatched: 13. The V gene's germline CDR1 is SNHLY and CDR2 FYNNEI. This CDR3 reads CASSEASLGLAGRSNEQFF. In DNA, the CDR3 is TGTGCCAGCAGTGAAGCGTCCCTTGGACTAGCGGGTCGAAGCAATGAGCAGTTCTTC.

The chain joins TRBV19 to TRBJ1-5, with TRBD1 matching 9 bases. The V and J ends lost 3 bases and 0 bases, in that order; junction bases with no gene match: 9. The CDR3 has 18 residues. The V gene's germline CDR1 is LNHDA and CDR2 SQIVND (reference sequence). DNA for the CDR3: TGTGCCAGTAGTATCCGGGACAGGGCTACTTATAGCAATCAGCCCCAGCATTTT. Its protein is CASSIRDRATYSNQPQHF.

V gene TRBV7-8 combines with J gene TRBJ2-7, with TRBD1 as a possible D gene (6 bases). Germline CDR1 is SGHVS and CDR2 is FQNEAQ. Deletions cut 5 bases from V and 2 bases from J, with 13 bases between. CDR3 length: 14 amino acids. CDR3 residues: CASSIEQGPYEQYF. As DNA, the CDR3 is TGTGCCAGCAGCATCGAACAGGGTCCCTACGAGCAGTACTTC.

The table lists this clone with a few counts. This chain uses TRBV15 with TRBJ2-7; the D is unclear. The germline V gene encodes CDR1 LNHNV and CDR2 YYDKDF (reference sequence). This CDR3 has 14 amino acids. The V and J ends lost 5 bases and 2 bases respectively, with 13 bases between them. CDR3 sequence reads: CATSRAESPYEQYF. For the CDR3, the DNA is TGTGCCACCAGCCGCGCGGAATCCCCCTACGAGCAGTACTTC. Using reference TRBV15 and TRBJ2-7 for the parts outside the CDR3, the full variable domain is DAMVIQNPRYQVTQFGKPVTLSCSQTLNHNVMYWYQQKSSQAPKLLFHYYDKDFNNEADTPDNFQSRRPNTSFCFLDIRSPGLGDTAMYLCATSRAESPYEQYFGPGTRLTVT.

CDR3 residues: CASSYRDHTDTQYF. CDR3 nucleotide sequence: TGTGCCAGCAGTTACCGTGATCACACAGATACGCAGTATTTT. The chain uses TRBV6-5 and TRBJ2-3; D is ambiguous. CDR3 length equals 14 residues. V was shortened by 2 bases and J by 2 bases, with 8 bases between the two germline ends. Germline assignment: CDR1 MNHEY and CDR2 SVGAGI.

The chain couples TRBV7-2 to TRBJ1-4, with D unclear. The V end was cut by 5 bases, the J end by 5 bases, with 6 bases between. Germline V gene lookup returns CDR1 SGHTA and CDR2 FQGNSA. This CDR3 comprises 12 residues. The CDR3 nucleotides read TGTGCCAGCAGCCGGGCCAATGAAAAACTGTTTTTT. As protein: CASSRANEKLFF.

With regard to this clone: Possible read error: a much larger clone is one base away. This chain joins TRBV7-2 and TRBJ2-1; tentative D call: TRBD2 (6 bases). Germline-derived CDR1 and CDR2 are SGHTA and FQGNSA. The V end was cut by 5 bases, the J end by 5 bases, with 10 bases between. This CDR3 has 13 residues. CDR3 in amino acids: CASSLGRNNEQFF. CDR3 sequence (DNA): TGTGCCAGCAGCCTGGGGAGGAACAATGAGCAGTTCTTC.

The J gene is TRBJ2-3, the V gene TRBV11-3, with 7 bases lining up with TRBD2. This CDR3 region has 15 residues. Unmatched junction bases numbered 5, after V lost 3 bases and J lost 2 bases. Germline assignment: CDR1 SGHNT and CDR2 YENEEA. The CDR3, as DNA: TGTGCCAGCAGCTTTGGGGGAGGGGCCACAGATACGCAGTATTTT. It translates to CASSFGGGATDTQYF. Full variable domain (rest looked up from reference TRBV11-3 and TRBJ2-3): EAGVVQSPRYKIIEKKQPVAFWCNPISGHNTLYWYLQNLGQGPELLIRYENEEAVDDSQLPKDRFSAERLKGVDSTLKIQPAELGDSAVYLCASSFGGGATDTQYFGPGTRLTVL.

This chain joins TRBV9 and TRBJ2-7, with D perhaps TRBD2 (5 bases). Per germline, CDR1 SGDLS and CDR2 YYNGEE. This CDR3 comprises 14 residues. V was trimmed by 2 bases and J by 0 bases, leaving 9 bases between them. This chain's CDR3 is CASSVAAVSYEQYF. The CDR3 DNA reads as TGTGCCAGCAGCGTGGCAGCGGTCTCCTACGAGCAGTACTTC.

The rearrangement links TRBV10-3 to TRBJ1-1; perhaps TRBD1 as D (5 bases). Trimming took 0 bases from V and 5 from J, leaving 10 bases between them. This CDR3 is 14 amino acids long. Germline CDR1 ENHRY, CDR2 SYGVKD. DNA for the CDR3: TGTGCCATCAGTGAGTCTCCGGGGGAAACTGAAGCTTTCTTT. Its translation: CAISESPGETEAFF.

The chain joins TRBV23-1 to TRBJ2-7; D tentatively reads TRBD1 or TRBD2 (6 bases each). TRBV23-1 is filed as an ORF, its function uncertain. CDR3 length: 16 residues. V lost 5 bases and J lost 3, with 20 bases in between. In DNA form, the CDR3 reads TGCGCCAGCAGTACAAACGGTGGGGGGCCGATCTACGAGCAGTACTTC. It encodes CASSTNGGGPIYEQYF.